This TCR beta chain is drawn from a study of T cells in Graves' hyperthyroidism and ophthalmopathy. A remark on this clonotype: Its cognate antigen is unknown.

Using RNA transcripts as the source, TCR beta CDR3 regions were amplified. Using the HTBI primer set, a first-round RT-PCR was run on the TCR CDR3. From the multiplex PCR reads, TCRdb called clonotypes with MiXCR, one entry per CDR3 protein. This table has under 250,000 distinct CDR3 sequences, approximately 16% appearing once. Germline V CDR1 and CDR2: LNHDA, SQIVND (reference sequence). The ends lost 2 bases at V and 4 bases at J; junction bases unmatched: 5. This CDR3 is built from 14 residues. Stable Graves' hyperthyroidism denoted no ophthalmopathy progression over 18 months. Cells are PBMCs isolated from more than 8.5 ml of fresh blood. Findings of the study overall: Expanded thyroid clonotypes (above 0.001) were mostly also found in blood. Stable hyperthyroidism was told apart from ophthalmopathy by a model built on 13 V-J features.

The chain recombines TRBV19 with TRBJ2-7, with 7 bases matching TRBD2. This clonotype was sampled from a woman between 50 and 59 years old with Graves' hyperthyroidism. Input material: blood. The CDR3 loop is CASSITREAYEQYF. CDR3 DNA sequence: TGTGCCAGTAGTATAACACGGGAGGCGTACGAGCAGTACTTC.